Below are 24 T cell receptor beta chains sequenced from a single sample in a study of blood T cell repertoires in COVID-19. Data came from immunoSEQ multiplex PCR; TCRdb stores just in-frame clones and leaves some out. Of a few hundred thousand clones in the sample, around 90% are singletons; the top ten hold approximately 2.9%. Sample: peripheral blood. All receptors derive from a man aged 55 to 70 with acute or convalescent COVID-19.

This clone appeared a single time. V and J are TRBV6-2 or TRBV6-3 and TRBJ2-5, with 10 positions matching TRBD2. Germline CDR1 MNHEY, CDR2 SVGEGT. The junction had 14 bases not matched to a gene; V was cut back by 5 bases and J by 5 bases. CDR3 size: 17 residues. Here the CDR3 DNA reads TGTGCCAGCAGTCGGGCGGCTAGCGGGGGTACGGGGGAGACCCAGTACTTC. Its translation is CASSRAASGGTGETQYF.

The CDR3 DNA reads TGTGCCAGCAGACAAATAAAAGAATCCTCCTACAATGAGCAGTTCTTC. This codes for CASRQIKESSYNEQFF. V gene TRBV27 combines with J gene TRBJ2-1, with no clear D. The CDR3 length is 16 residues. Trimming shortened V by 6 bases and J by 0 bases, and 15 bases separated the two germline ends. Germline lookup yields CDR1 MNHEY and CDR2 SMNVEV (reference sequence).

The rearrangement links TRBV6-5 to TRBJ2-7; D might be TRBD2 (5 bases). The CDR3 sequence is 13 residues long. Germline V gene data show CDR1 as MNHEY and CDR2 as SVGAGI. The germline V and J ends were trimmed by 7 bases and 3 bases, with 13 bases remaining between them. Written as DNA, the CDR3 is TGTGCCAGCAAACGGGGATTCCTCTACGAGCAGTACTTC. It encodes CASKRGFLYEQYF.

This chain links TRBV13 with TRBJ1-4; D possibly corresponds to TRBD1 (6 bases). Between the trimmed V and J ends, which lost 5 bases and 0 bases, there was a span of 10 bases. This CDR3 is built from 15 residues. Germline V lookup: CDR1 PRHDT, CDR2 FYEKMQ (reference sequence). The DNA for the CDR3 is TGTGCCAGCAGCCGAGGGACAACAACTAATGAAAAACTGTTTTTT. This translates into CASSRGTTTNEKLFF.

J is TRBJ1-6 and V is TRBV7-2; possible D gene TRBD1, 5 bases. This CDR3 spans 15 amino acids. V lost 4 bases and J 14 bases, leaving 21 bases between the germline ends. From germline, CDR1 is SGHTA and CDR2 FQGNSA. CDR3 DNA sequence: TGTGCCAGCAGCTCCGCGGGGGTAAGAACCCTCTCCCTCCACTTT. Translating it yields CASSSAGVRTLSLHF.

The gene calls are TRBV7-9 and TRBJ2-3, with a possible D match to TRBD1 (5 bases). The CDR3 consists of 11 residues. V was shortened by 8 bases and J by 3 bases, with 6 bases between the two germline ends. Germline V lookup: CDR1 SEHNR, CDR2 FQNEAQ (reference sequence). CDR3: CASHRTDTQYF. Here the CDR3 DNA reads TGTGCCAGCCACAGGACAGATACGCAGTATTTT.

V usage is TRBV9 and J usage is TRBJ2-5; 10 nucleotides align to TRBD2. Trimming removed 4 bases from V and 5 bases from J; junction bases left unmatched: 5. Germline V CDR1 and CDR2: SGDLS, YYNGEE. The CDR3 runs to 14 residues. The CDR3 loop reads CASSTPGLAETQYF. Here the CDR3 DNA reads TGTGCCAGCAGCACCCCGGGACTAGCGGAGACCCAGTACTTC.

The chain combines TRBV6-6 with TRBJ2-7; 11 bases map to TRBD1. This CDR3 contains 15 residues. CDR1 MNHNY and CDR2 SVGAGI come from the germline V gene (reference sequence). The V segment lost 2 bases and the J segment 2 bases; nucleotides outside the gene matches: 2. CDR3 amino acids: CASSYADRGPYEQYF. The CDR3 DNA sequence: TGTGCCAGCAGTTACGCGGACAGGGGGCCCTACGAGCAGTACTTC.

This chain joins TRBV2 and TRBJ2-1, with a weak D call TRBD2 (5 bases). The CDR3 is 13 amino acids. V lost 4 bases and J 10 bases, leaving 14 bases between the germline ends. Germline loops: CDR1 SNHLY, CDR2 FYNNEI. CDR3 in amino acids: CASSVVLRAEQFF. In DNA form, the CDR3 reads TGTGCCAGCAGTGTTGTTTTGCGGGCCGAGCAGTTCTTC.

The V and J genes are TRBV7-8 and TRBJ1-1, with a tentative D call TRBD1 (6 bases). CDR1 and CDR2 from the germline V gene are SGHVS and FQNEAQ. The ends were cut back, 4 bases at V and 0 bases at J, with 15 bases in the middle. CDR3 length equals 16 residues. DNA of the CDR3: TGTGCCAGCAGCTCTCCCCTGGGGGCTCTGAACACTGAAGCTTTCTTT. Translation: CASSSPLGALNTEAFF.

V usage is TRBV30 and J usage is TRBJ2-5; TRBD1 matches at 11 bases. The CDR3 sequence is 19 residues long. CDR1 and CDR2 from the germline V gene are GTSNPN and SVGIG (reference sequence). The junction had 15 bases not matched to a gene; V was cut back by 3 bases and J by 0 bases. CDR3 residues: CAWSGTGGFQTEYQETQYF. CDR3 sequence (DNA): TGTGCCTGGAGCGGGACAGGGGGATTCCAAACGGAGTACCAAGAGACCCAGTACTTC.

V is TRBV19 and J is TRBJ2-7; a weak D match, TRBD1 (6 bases). Germline V gene lookup returns CDR1 LNHDA and CDR2 SQIVND (reference sequence). V was cut by 6 bases and J by 5 bases, with 20 bases left in between. This CDR3 region has 15 residues. CDR3 sequence reads: CASSTATGKGHEQYF. The CDR3 nucleotides read TGTGCCAGTAGCACGGCAACAGGGAAGGGACACGAGCAGTACTTC.

V and J are TRBV5-1 and TRBJ2-3; 10 positions match TRBD2. Germline V gives CDR1 SGHRS, CDR2 YFSETQ. The CDR3 runs to 16 residues. The junction had 4 bases not matched to a gene; V was cut back by 3 bases and J by 0 bases. Written as DNA, the CDR3 is TGCGCCAGCAGCTCAGGACTAGCGGCTAGCACAGATACGCAGTATTTT. It encodes CASSSGLAASTDTQYF.

The chain combines TRBV18 with TRBJ2-1; perhaps TRBD1 as D (5 bases). This CDR3 contains 15 residues. Germline CDR1 and CDR2: KGHSH and LQKENI. Trimming shortened V by 2 bases and J by 0 bases, and 8 bases separated the two germline ends. Here the CDR3 DNA reads TGTGCCAGCTCACCAACAGGCCTCTCCTACAATGAGCAGTTCTTC. Its translation is CASSPTGLSYNEQFF.

V and J are TRBV19 and TRBJ2-2, with TRBD1 matching over 8 bases. V was clipped by 6 bases and J by 6 bases; unmatched bases: 0. Germline V gene lookup returns CDR1 LNHDA and CDR2 SQIVND (reference sequence). This CDR3 has 12 amino acids. Here the CDR3 DNA reads TGTGCCAGTAGACAGGGGGCCGGGGAGCTGTTTTTT. Protein product: CASRQGAGELFF.

This clone was observed a few times. V and J are TRBV18 and TRBJ1-3; D not resolved. The CDR3 contains 16 residues. The germline V gene has CDR1 KGHSH and CDR2 LQKENI. The V and J ends lost 3 bases and 2 bases respectively, with 14 bases between them. The DNA of the CDR3 is TGTGCCAGCTCACCCCCAGCAGGAGGGCCTGGAAACACCATATATTTT. This codes for CASSPPAGGPGNTIYF.

The chain combines TRBV27 with TRBJ1-5; 7 nucleotides agree with TRBD1. The CDR3 is 16 amino acids. Unmatched junction bases numbered 8, after V lost 6 bases and J lost 0 bases. Germline CDR1 and CDR2: MNHEY and SMNVEV (reference sequence). The CDR3 nucleotides are TGTGCCAGCAGCCAAGGGACAGCGAATAGCAATCAGCCCCAGCATTTT. As protein: CASSQGTANSNQPQHF.

V usage is TRBV20-1 and J usage is TRBJ1-3; D remains unclear. CDR1 is DFQATT and CDR2 is SNEGSKA in the germline V gene (reference sequence). This CDR3 has 16 amino acids. Trimming shortened V by 6 bases and J by 0 bases, and 18 bases separated the two germline ends. The CDR3 loop is CSASGGSTYSGNTIYF. The CDR3 DNA reads as TGCAGTGCCAGTGGCGGCAGTACGTACTCTGGAAACACCATATATTTT.

The chain joins TRBV28 to TRBJ1-2, with TRBD1 identical over 8 bases. Germline V gives CDR1 MDHEN, CDR2 SYDVKM. CDR3 length equals 16 residues. Trimming removed 4 bases from V and 4 bases from J; junction bases left unmatched: 11. The CDR3 DNA sequence: TGTGCCAGCAGTTCGGTGTCAGGGGGCCACGGCTATGGCTACACCTTC. Amino acid sequence: CASSSVSGGHGYGYTF.

The chain links TRBV10-3 to TRBJ2-7; no clear D. The CDR3 is 12 residues long. In germline, CDR1 is ENHRY, CDR2 SYGVKD. Trimming stripped 3 bases from V and 0 bases from J, with 3 bases between. CDR3 DNA: TGTGCCATCAGTGATCTCTCCTACGAGCAGTACTTC. It is translated as CAISDLSYEQYF.

This CDR3 reads CASSRQGAMGTNEKLFF. The CDR3 DNA follows: TGCGCCAGCTCCCGACAGGGGGCGATGGGTACTAATGAAAAACTGTTTTTT. This rearrangement joins TRBV5-1 to TRBJ1-4; 10 bases agree with TRBD1. J gave up 2 bases and V 7 bases, and 11 bases lay outside the gene matches. Germline assignment: CDR1 SGHRS and CDR2 YFSETQ. This CDR3 spans 17 amino acids.

The CDR3 here is CASLRGLGETQYF. CDR3 DNA: TGTGCCAGCCTCAGGGGGCTTGGGGAGACCCAGTACTTC. The rearrangement links TRBV7-2 to TRBJ2-5; 8 nucleotides match TRBD1. The CDR3 totals 13 residues. The V and J ends lost 8 bases and 5 bases, in that order; junction bases with no gene match: 7. Germline CDR1 reads SGHTA; CDR2 reads FQGNSA.

The V gene is TRBV5-4, the J gene TRBJ2-7, with 8 bases fitting TRBD1. Germline CDR1 and CDR2: SGHNT and YYREEE (reference sequence). The CDR3 consists of 15 residues. J gave up 1 base and V 0 bases, and 3 bases lay outside the gene matches. DNA of the CDR3: TGTGCCAGCAGCTTGGGAGGACAGGGATCCTACGAGCAGTACTTC. Translation gives CASSLGGQGSYEQYF.

The V call is TRBV6-2 or TRBV6-3, the J call TRBJ1-5; 7 positions match TRBD1. The CDR3 has 14 residues. Germline V gene sequence: CDR1 MNHEY, CDR2 SVGEGT. V dropped 5 bases and J dropped 6; count of bases not matched to a gene: 7. The CDR3 is CASSEPQGSQPQHF. As DNA, the CDR3 is TGTGCCAGCAGTGAGCCACAGGGGTCTCAGCCCCAGCATTTT.